These T cell receptor beta chains were read from a single sample in a study of cytomegalovirus exposure and HLA in healthy donors. This table comes from immunoSEQ multiplex PCR, and its TCRdb copy is limited to in-frame clones, with some not included. The sample includes about 120,000 clones, 80% of them seen just once. The sample consisted of PBMCs. Every receptor here comes from a man aged 25-40 years in good health and CMV-seronegative. CDR3s include the opening cysteine and the closing phenylalanine or tryptophan. A D gene is named only where the DNA matches it firmly. Clone size, where shown, is once, few, many, or a class for clones that have expanded.

length: 15
J: TRBJ1-5
D: TRBD1
V: TRBV19
size: few
DNA: TGTGCCAGTAGTCCAACCGGGACAGGCAATCAGCCCCAGCATTTT
CDR3: CASSPTGTGNQPQHF

length: 14
J: TRBJ2-7
D: NA
V: TRBV27
size: NA
DNA: TGTGCCAGCAGTTTACAGGGGACCTTCCGCGAGCAGTACTTC
CDR3: CASSLQGTFREQYF

length: 17
J: TRBJ2-3
D: TRBD2
V: TRBV5-1
size: NA
DNA: TGCGCCAGCAGCTTGGAGACTAGCGGGTCTAGCACAGATACGCAGTATTTT
CDR3: CASSLETSGSSTDTQYF

length: 13
J: TRBJ2-7
D: TRBD1
V: TRBV11-3
size: NA
DNA: TGTGCCAGCAGAGGACAGGGGGCTAACGAGCAGTACTTC
CDR3: CASRGQGANEQYF

length: 14
J: TRBJ1-4
D: NA
V: TRBV28
size: NA
DNA: TGTGCCAGCAGTTCCGGGGGATTGGATGAAAAACTGTTTTTT
CDR3: CASSSGGLDEKLFF

length: 13
J: TRBJ2-7
D: TRBD1
V: TRBV27
size: NA
DNA: TGTGCCAGCAGTGGACAGGGCGTCTACGAGCAGTACTTC
CDR3: CASSGQGVYEQYF

length: 16
J: TRBJ2-1
D: TRBD2
V: TRBV5-1
size: NA
DNA: TGCGCCAGCAGCTTGGCCTGGGGCGGGAGGGACAATGAGCAGTTCTTC
CDR3: CASSLAWGGRDNEQFF

length: 14
J: TRBJ1-3
D: TRBD1
V: TRBV11-2
size: NA
DNA: TGTGCCAGCAGCTCAGACAGGGCTGGAAACACCATATATTTT
CDR3: CASSSDRAGNTIYF

length: 15
J: TRBJ2-7
D: TRBD1
V: TRBV7-2
size: NA
DNA: TGTGCCAGCAGCCCAGGGACAGGGGGGCGCTACGAGCAGTACTTC
CDR3: CASSPGTGGRYEQYF

length: 14
J: TRBJ2-1
D: NA
V: TRBV7-7
size: few
DNA: TGTGCCAGCAGCTTAGACGTCCGTAGTACTGAGCAGTTCTTC
CDR3: CASSLDVRSTEQFF

length: 15
J: TRBJ2-1
D: NA
V: TRBV7-2
size: NA
DNA: TGTGCCAGCAGCTCGACTACCTTCTCCTACAATGAGCAGTTCTTC
CDR3: CASSSTTFSYNEQFF

length: 13
J: TRBJ1-5
D: NA
V: TRBV5-1
size: few
DNA: TGCGCCAGCAGCTCTGGGGGGGATCAGCCCCAGCATTTT
CDR3: CASSSGGDQPQHF

length: 15
J: TRBJ2-3
D: NA
V: TRBV5-1
size: NA
DNA: TGCGCCAGCAGCTTGGGGGAGGCCCTCCCAGATACGCAGTATTTT
CDR3: CASSLGEALPDTQYF

length: 13
J: TRBJ1-1
D: NA
V: TRBV27
size: NA
DNA: TGTGCCAGCAAGCACCAGGGAAACACTGAAGCTTTCTTT
CDR3: CASKHQGNTEAFF

length: 19
J: TRBJ2-4
D: NA
V: TRBV4-3
size: NA
DNA: TGCGCCAGCAGCCAAGTTGGGCGGGCGGCACGGGTAGCCAAAAACATTCAGTACTTC
CDR3: CASSQVGRAARVAKNIQYF

length: 15
J: TRBJ2-1
D: TRBD2
V: TRBV15
size: few
DNA: TGTGCCACCAGCAAGAAGGCTAGCGGGAGGCATGAGCAGTTCTTC
CDR3: CATSKKASGRHEQFF

length: 14
J: TRBJ2-3
D: NA
V: TRBV7-2
size: NA
DNA: TGTGCCAGCAGACCGGGACTCCAAGTAGATACGCAGTATTTT
CDR3: CASRPGLQVDTQYF

length: 13
J: TRBJ2-2
D: NA
V: TRBV5-1
size: NA
DNA: TGCGCCAGCAGCCCCAGGGAAACCGGGGAGCTGTTTTTT
CDR3: CASSPRETGELFF

length: 11
J: TRBJ2-7
D: NA
V: TRBV5-6
size: once
DNA: TGTGCCAGCAGCCACTCCTACGAGCAGTACTTC
CDR3: CASSHSYEQYF

length: 15
J: TRBJ2-7
D: TRBD2
V: TRBV9
size: NA
DNA: TGTGCCAGCAGCTCCGGGACTAGCGTCCCCTACGAGCAGTACTTC
CDR3: CASSSGTSVPYEQYF

length: 16
J: TRBJ2-3
D: NA
V: TRBV7-2
size: NA
DNA: TGTGCCAGCAGCTTTTGGGGGGTAGCGGGCACAGATACGCAGTATTTT
CDR3: CASSFWGVAGTDTQYF

length: 14
J: TRBJ1-1
D: NA
V: TRBV29-1
size: NA
DNA: TGCAGCGTTGAAGGCCTCTACAGGGATGGGGATGCTTTCTTT
CDR3: CSVEGLYRDGDAFF

length: 16
J: TRBJ1-2
D: TRBD1
V: TRBV7-2
size: NA
DNA: TGTGCCAGCAGCTTAGACGCGGGACAGGCCTACTATGGCTACACCTTC
CDR3: CASSLDAGQAYYGYTF

length: 13
J: TRBJ1-5
D: TRBD1
V: TRBV10-3
size: NA
DNA: TGTGCCACTGCCGGGACAGGGGATCAGCCCCAGCATTTT
CDR3: CATAGTGDQPQHF

length: 14
J: TRBJ2-4
D: NA
V: TRBV28
size: NA
DNA: TGTGCCAGCAGTGTGAAAGCCGTGAAAAACATTCAGTACTTC
CDR3: CASSVKAVKNIQYF

length: 16
J: TRBJ2-7
D: TRBD2
V: TRBV19
size: NA
DNA: TGTGCCAGTAGTATAGTTGGCCTAGCGGGAGTGTCCGAGCAGTACTTC
CDR3: CASSIVGLAGVSEQYF

length: 16
J: TRBJ1-1
D: NA
V: TRBV6-6
size: NA
DNA: TGTGCCAGCAGGATCTCTTGGGGGGGGCGGGACACTGAAGCTTTCTTT
CDR3: CASRISWGGRDTEAFF

length: 15
J: TRBJ2-3
D: NA
V: TRBV7-2
size: NA
DNA: TGTGCCAGCAGCTCACTGACTAGTCCCACAGATACGCAGTATTTT
CDR3: CASSSLTSPTDTQYF

length: 19
J: TRBJ2-1
D: TRBD2
V: TRBV7-8
size: NA
DNA: TGTGCCAGCAGCTTAGGACTAGCGGGAGGGCCCGTCTCCTACAATGAGCAGTTCTTC
CDR3: CASSLGLAGGPVSYNEQFF

length: 16
J: TRBJ2-2
D: NA
V: TRBV6-5
size: NA
DNA: TGTGCCAGCAGTTACTCCCGACAGGCTCTTATCGGGGAGCTGTTTTTT
CDR3: CASSYSRQALIGELFF

length: 15
J: TRBJ2-5
D: NA
V: TRBV9
size: NA
DNA: TGTGCCAGCAGCGTATACACAGGGCCACAAGAGACCCAGTACTTC
CDR3: CASSVYTGPQETQYF

length: 15
J: TRBJ2-7
D: TRBD1
V: TRBV4-1
size: NA
DNA: TGCGCCAGCAGCCGAACAACGGGACAGTCCTACGAGCAGTACTTC
CDR3: CASSRTTGQSYEQYF

length: 15
J: TRBJ1-2
D: TRBD1
V: TRBV5-6
size: NA
DNA: TGTGCCAGCAGCGGCCCGGGACAGGGGTATTGTGGCTACCCCTTC
CDR3: CASSGPGQGYCGYPF

length: 15
J: TRBJ1-2
D: TRBD1
V: TRBV13
size: NA
DNA: TGTGCCAGCAGCATCGGACAGGGGGTTAGGTATGGCTACACCTTC
CDR3: CASSIGQGVRYGYTF

length: 19
J: TRBJ2-1
D: TRBD1
V: TRBV19
size: NA
DNA: TGTGCCAGTAGTATAGGGTGGGGACAGGGCGCGATCGGCGACAATGAGCAGTTCTTC
CDR3: CASSIGWGQGAIGDNEQFF

length: 15
J: TRBJ2-3
D: NA
V: TRBV7-3
size: NA
DNA: TGTGCCAGCAGCCCCACTGGGAGTGGCACAGATACGCAGTATTTT
CDR3: CASSPTGSGTDTQYF

length: 14
J: TRBJ1-1
D: NA
V: TRBV6-5
size: NA
DNA: TGTGCCAGCAGTTACTCCCCGGGAAACACTGAAGCTTTCTTT
CDR3: CASSYSPGNTEAFF

length: 11
J: TRBJ2-5
D: NA
V: TRBV18
size: few
DNA: TGTGCCAGCTCCCTTCTAGAGACCCAGTACTTC
CDR3: CASSLLETQYF

length: 19
J: TRBJ2-7
D: TRBD2
V: TRBV4-1
size: NA
DNA: TGCGCCAGCAGCCAGTTGACTAGCGGAAGGATTAACACACCCTACGAGCAGTACTTC
CDR3: CASSQLTSGRINTPYEQYF

length: 14
J: TRBJ1-5
D: NA
V: TRBV2
size: once
DNA: TGTGCCAGCAGCAAACAGTTTAGCAATCAGCCCCAGCATTTT
CDR3: CASSKQFSNQPQHF

length: 16
J: TRBJ1-3
D: NA
V: TRBV28
size: once
DNA: TGTGCCAGCAGTCTGGACAGAACCTACTCTGGAAACACCATATATTTT
CDR3: CASSLDRTYSGNTIYF

length: 13
J: TRBJ2-7
D: TRBD1
V: TRBV4-1
size: NA
DNA: TGCGCCAGCAAGGACAGGAACTTGGGCGAGCAGTACTTC
CDR3: CASKDRNLGEQYF